This T cell receptor beta chain derives from a study of shared clonotypes between healthy human individuals. Study-wide background: Per-donor plates numbered three CD4 naive, three CD4 memory, two CD8 naive and one CD8 memory.

Study-wide points: Some clonotypes were shared by all four sorted-subset donors, while others were not shared. The non-shared ones had lower generation probabilities than the shared ones.

The study drew all its donors from Caucasian adults living in Nashville, Tennessee. Naive CD45RA+ and memory CD45RA-negative subsets were split from CD4+ cells. There are 16 residues in the CDR3. V was clipped by 2 bases and J by 0 bases, with 11 bases between them. CDR1 and CDR2 from the germline V gene are MNHNY and SVGAGI (reference sequence). In its sample, this clone was seen a few times. Its target is not known. This table comes from immunoSEQ multiplex PCR, and its TCRdb copy is limited to in-frame clones, with some not included. The sample consists of 2 million to 2.5 million clones, about 92% of them appearing once.

Material: naive CD4+ T cells from PBMCs. This sample's subset: CD45RA+ positively selected. The chain couples TRBV6-6 to TRBJ1-5; D not resolved. This clonotype was obtained from a man in his late teens or twenties in good health. Some clones in this sample may be carry-over from other donors' samples. The CDR3 DNA reads TGTGCCAGCAGTTACCCACTCAGCGGTAGCAATCAGCCCCAGCATTTT. It specifies CASSYPLSGSNQPQHF.